The 23 T cell receptor beta chains below were found in one sample sequenced in a study of cytomegalovirus exposure and HLA in healthy donors. PCR amplification relied on 60 Vbeta primers (plus 13 Jbeta primers). Sequencing used immunoSEQ multiplex PCR; TCRdb keeps in-frame clones, though not all of them. The sample totals more than 140,000 clones. The sequencing sample was made of PBMCs. These receptors originate from a young woman in good health and CMV-seronegative.

The chain carries TRBV5-1 and TRBJ2-1, with 9 bases fitting TRBD2. J was trimmed by 9 bases and V by 6 bases; bases with no gene match: 10. This CDR3 spans 14 amino acids. CDR1 SGHRS and CDR2 YFSETQ come from the germline V gene. The CDR3 nucleotides are TGCGCCAGCACTACTAGCGGGCCCCAGGGTGAGCAGTTCTTC. Translated, it gives CASTTSGPQGEQFF.

This chain connects TRBV29-1 to TRBJ2-1; D is unclear. CDR1 is SQVTM, CDR2 ANQGSEA, per germline. This CDR3 is built from 13 residues. V was clipped by 3 bases and J by 6 bases, with 12 bases between them. The CDR3 protein is CSVDLLAGNEQFF. CDR3 nucleotide sequence: TGCAGCGTTGATTTGTTGGCAGGCAATGAGCAGTTCTTC.

The chain couples TRBV7-3 to TRBJ2-5, with a weak D call TRBD1 (6 bases). Per germline, CDR1 SGHTA and CDR2 FQGTGA. The CDR3 contains 16 residues. Trimming pared 2 bases from V and 3 bases from J, leaving 16 bases between. The CDR3 DNA follows: TGTGCCAGCAGCTTATCTCCCCCTGGACAGAAAGAGACCCAGTACTTC. It codes for CASSLSPPGQKETQYF.

The chain combines TRBV14 with TRBJ2-5, with D possibly matching TRBD1 (6 bases). V was cut by 4 bases and J by 4 bases, with 16 bases left in between. The CDR3 extends over 15 amino acids. CDR1 SGHDN and CDR2 FVKESK come from the germline V gene. The CDR3: CASSLPSTGLETQYF. The DNA for the CDR3 is TGTGCCAGCAGCCTACCCTCTACAGGGTTAGAGACCCAGTACTTC.

This chain uses TRBV27 with TRBJ2-1, with D unclear. Germline V gene lookup returns CDR1 MNHEY and CDR2 SMNVEV (reference sequence). V lost 3 bases and J 10 bases, leaving 13 bases between the germline ends. The CDR3 contains 13 residues. For the CDR3, the DNA is TGTGCCAGCAGTTTTCTGGGCTCCGACGAGCAGTTCTTC. It specifies CASSFLGSDEQFF.

The gene calls are TRBV7-2 and TRBJ2-1; TRBD2 matches 9 bases. There are 15 residues in the CDR3. V lost 9 bases to trimming and J lost 13 bases; unmatched junction nucleotides: 19. CDR1 and CDR2 (germline): SGHTA, FQGNSA. In DNA, the CDR3 is TGTGCCAGTACGGCATGGGGGACTAGCCCCAAGAAACAGTTCTTC. It yields the protein CASTAWGTSPKKQFF.

V usage is TRBV28 and J usage is TRBJ2-7; TRBD1 is a possible D gene (6 bases). Germline lookup yields CDR1 MDHEN and CDR2 SYDVKM. Between the trimmed V and J ends, which lost 10 bases and 6 bases, there was a span of 16 bases. This CDR3 is 12 amino acids long. CDR3: CATFTGSSEQYF. The CDR3 region has the DNA TGTGCCACCTTTACAGGGTCGAGCGAGCAGTACTTC. The full variable domain, rest sourced from reference TRBV28 and TRBJ2-7, is DVKVTQSSRYLVKRTGEKVFLECVQDMDHENMFWYRQDPGLGLRLIYFSYDVKMKEKGDIPEGYSVSREKKERFSLILESASTNQTSMYLCATFTGSSEQYFGPGTRLTVT.

V and J are TRBV5-1 and TRBJ2-7, with TRBD1 as a possible D gene (6 bases). Germline CDR1 and CDR2: SGHRS and YFSETQ. The CDR3 is made up of 13 amino acids. The ends were cut back, 5 bases at V and 2 bases at J, with 11 bases in the middle. The CDR3 loop reads CASSKDSTYEQYF. DNA of the CDR3: TGCGCCAGCAGTAAGGACAGCACCTACGAGCAGTACTTC.

The chain has TRBV5-4 and TRBJ1-2, with D possibly being TRBD1 (5 bases). The germline gives CDR1 SGHNT, CDR2 YYREEE (reference sequence). V lost 4 bases to trimming and J lost 5 bases, with 18 bases between them. This CDR3 is built from 15 residues. CDR3 nucleotides: TGTGCCAGCAGCCAGGCAACCGGGGGGAAATATGGCTACACCTTC. It codes for CASSQATGGKYGYTF.

The V gene is TRBV6-5, the J gene TRBJ1-5; 10 bases are a match to TRBD1. This CDR3 spans 14 amino acids. CDR1 MNHEY and CDR2 SVGAGI come from the germline V gene. V was clipped by 6 bases and J by 5 bases; unmatched bases: 4. CDR3 DNA: TGTGCCAGCAGCCGACAGGGGGCCGATCAGCCCCAGCATTTT. It yields the protein CASSRQGADQPQHF.

The rearrangement links TRBV2 to TRBJ1-1; possibly TRBD1 for D (5 bases). Trimming left V 10 bases short and J 10 bases short, with 16 bases between. This CDR3 contains 11 residues. The V gene's germline CDR1 is SNHLY and CDR2 FYNNEI. In DNA, the CDR3 is TGTGCCACAGACGTGGTGGGGGGAGCTTTCTTT. Its translation is CATDVVGGAFF.

The J gene is TRBJ2-7, the V gene TRBV6-5; the match to TRBD2 covers 10 bases. The CDR3 is 16 residues long. Germline V gene data show CDR1 as MNHEY and CDR2 as SVGAGI. Trimming took 2 bases from V and 4 from J; bases not matched to a gene: 8. The CDR3 region is CASSYAASGSQYEQYF. The DNA for the CDR3 is TGTGCCAGCAGTTACGCGGCTAGCGGGAGTCAGTACGAGCAGTACTTC.

The chain joins TRBV10-2 to TRBJ1-1; D is undetermined. Germline lookup yields CDR1 WSHSY and CDR2 SAAADI. This CDR3 is built from 14 residues. V was trimmed by 4 bases and J by 3 bases, leaving 12 bases between them. CDR3 nucleotide sequence: TGCGCCAGCAGTGCAATAGCCAGCGACACTGAAGCTTTCTTT. Amino acid sequence: CASSAIASDTEAFF.

This chain uses TRBV2 with TRBJ1-4; the D gene is possibly TRBD1 (5 bases). Between the trimmed V and J ends, which lost 4 bases and 4 bases, there was a span of 10 bases. The CDR3 is made up of 14 amino acids. Germline lookup yields CDR1 SNHLY and CDR2 FYNNEI. The CDR3 here is CASSVGTFNEKLFF. CDR3 DNA sequence: TGTGCCAGCAGTGTCGGGACTTTTAATGAAAAACTGTTTTTT.

The rearrangement links TRBV10-3 to TRBJ1-1; tentatively, D is TRBD1 (5 bases). V shed 8 bases and J shed 5 bases, with 12 bases lying between them. Germline V gives CDR1 ENHRY, CDR2 SYGVKD. The CDR3 totals 12 residues. The CDR3 loop reads CAIAREGTEAFF. The CDR3 coding sequence is TGTGCCATCGCCAGGGAAGGAACTGAAGCTTTCTTT.

The chain employs TRBV11-1 and TRBJ2-7; 8 nucleotides match TRBD1. Germline CDR1 SGHAT, CDR2 FQDESV (reference sequence). This CDR3 comprises 15 residues. J lost 2 bases, V lost 1 base, and 4 bases had no gene match. DNA of the CDR3: TGTGCCAGCAGCTTAGAACAGGGGGTTGCCTACGAGCAGTACTTC. Amino acids: CASSLEQGVAYEQYF.

The chain is built from TRBV14 and TRBJ1-1, with D perhaps matching TRBD1 (6 bases). The CDR3 runs 14 residues. Germline V gives CDR1 SGHDN, CDR2 FVKESK. Trimming cost V 4 bases and J 2 bases, with 11 bases left between them. CDR3 protein: CASSLRTENTEAFF. CDR3 in DNA: TGTGCCAGCAGCCTTAGGACAGAAAACACTGAAGCTTTCTTT.

This chain connects TRBV10-3 to TRBJ2-1; possibly TRBD2 for D (5 bases). Germline values: CDR1 ENHRY, CDR2 SYGVKD. The CDR3 runs to 14 residues. Trimming removed 6 bases from V and 7 bases from J, with 16 bases in between. The CDR3 region has the DNA TGTGCCATCAGCCCAAACTCACCGGGGAATGAGCAGTTCTTC. The encoded protein is CAISPNSPGNEQFF.

CDR3 DNA sequence: TGTGCCAGCAGTGAGAGTAAGAATTCACCCCTCCACTTT. It translates to CASSESKNSPLHF. This chain uses TRBV6-1 with TRBJ1-6; D gene unclear. Trimming removed 3 bases at V and 7 bases at J, with 7 bases between. Germline V gene sequence: CDR1 MNHNS, CDR2 SASEGT. This CDR3 has 13 amino acids.

The V gene is TRBV10-3, the J gene TRBJ1-1, with 8 bases aligning to TRBD1. This CDR3 comprises 20 residues. CDR1 and CDR2 (germline): ENHRY, SYGVKD. The junction had 20 bases not matched to a gene; V was cut back by 4 bases and J by 1 base. In DNA form, the CDR3 reads TGTGCCATCAGTGGACTAGAGATTCGCGGACAGGGAGCGTGGAACACTGAAGCTTTCTTT. It specifies CAISGLEIRGQGAWNTEAFF.

J is TRBJ2-3 and V is TRBV28, with a tentative D call TRBD2 (6 bases). Trimming removed 6 bases from V and 3 bases from J, with 19 bases in between. The CDR3 length is 16 residues. The germline gives CDR1 MDHEN, CDR2 SYDVKM. CDR3 loop: CASSPGGEEGTDTQYF. CDR3 sequence (DNA): TGTGCCAGCAGCCCCGGCGGGGAGGAAGGGACAGATACGCAGTATTTT.

The rearrangement joins TRBV29-1 to TRBJ1-1; D remains unclear. V lost 5 bases to trimming and J lost 4 bases, with 8 bases between them. The V gene's germline CDR1 is SQVTM and CDR2 ANQGSEA. The CDR3 totals 11 residues. CDR3 nucleotide sequence: TGCAGCGTTCTGGGGAGCACTGAAGCTTTCTTT. Its translation: CSVLGSTEAFF.

This rearrangement joins TRBV27 to TRBJ2-1; TRBD2 matches at 7 bases. V shed 6 bases and J 9 bases; nucleotides not matched to a gene: 14. In germline, CDR1 is MNHEY, CDR2 SMNVEV (reference sequence). The length of the CDR3 is 15 residues. The CDR3 bases are TGTGCCAGCAGCCAAAGATCGACCGGGGAGGGTGAGCAGTTCTTC. Translation: CASSQRSTGEGEQFF.